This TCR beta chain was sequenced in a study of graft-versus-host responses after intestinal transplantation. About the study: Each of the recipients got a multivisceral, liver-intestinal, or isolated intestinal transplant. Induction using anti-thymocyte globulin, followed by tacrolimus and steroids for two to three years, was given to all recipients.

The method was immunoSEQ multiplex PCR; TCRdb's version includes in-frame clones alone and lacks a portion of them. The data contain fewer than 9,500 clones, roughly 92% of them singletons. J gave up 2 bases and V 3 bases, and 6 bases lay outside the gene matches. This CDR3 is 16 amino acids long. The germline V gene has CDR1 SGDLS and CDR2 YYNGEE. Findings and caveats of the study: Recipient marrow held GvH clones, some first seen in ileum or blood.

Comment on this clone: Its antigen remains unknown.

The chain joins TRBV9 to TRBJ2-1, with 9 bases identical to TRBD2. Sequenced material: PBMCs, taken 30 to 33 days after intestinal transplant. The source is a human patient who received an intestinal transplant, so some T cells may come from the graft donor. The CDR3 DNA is TGTGCCAGCAGCGGCTACGCGGGGGGGGCCTACAATGAGCAGTTCTTC. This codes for CASSGYAGGAYNEQFF.